The T cell receptor (beta chain) described here comes from a study of blood T cell repertoires in COVID-19. Across the study: PBMCs, B-cell-depleted T cells, or T cells were the source of the cDNA or gDNA that made up the material.

Germline lookup yields CDR1 MGHDK and CDR2 SYGVNS. CDR3 length: 14 residues. V gave up 5 bases and J gave up 5 bases; unmatched junction bases: 6. Sequenced by immunoSEQ multiplex PCR; TCRdb stores in-frame clones only, minus some. The table records fewer than 500,000 clones, more than 70% of them present only once. Which cohort a participant joined came from the clinical history participants gave. The sample consisted of PBMCs or T cells enriched from blood (not recorded which). This TCR was recovered from a man aged 25 to 40 who had recovered from COVID-19. This chain connects TRBV25-1 to TRBJ2-7; 10 positions match TRBD2. CDR3 sequence reads: CASSLASGGDEQYF. The DNA of the CDR3 is TGTGCCAGCAGTTTAGCTAGCGGGGGTGACGAGCAGTACTTC.